This TCR beta chain was recovered during a study of T cells after yellow fever vaccination. Study-wide context: Where fractions had low cell numbers, libraries were prepared from them with the SMART-Seq v4 Ultra Low Input RNA kit.

Regarding the study as a whole: Researchers report a weaker secondary response that nonetheless peaked faster, day 5 versus 15.

The TCR cDNA carried a universal primer site and UMIs from 5'RACE template switching. TCRdb re-called the 5' RACE reads with MiXCR, one entry per CDR3 protein. The data show some 240,000 distinct CDR3 sequences, roughly 3.7% seen once. The CDR3 has 15 residues. Germline CDR1 reads MNHEY; CDR2 reads SVGAGI. Trimming shortened V by 0 bases and J by 2 bases, and 8 bases separated the two germline ends. This clonotype came up many times. Its specificity is not known. Sequencing used PBMCs, obtained 15 days after the yellow fever booster vaccination. The rearrangement links TRBV6-5 to TRBJ1-5; D perhaps matches TRBD1 (5 bases). The sequence came from a man younger than 35 who received the YFV17D yellow fever vaccine. In nucleotides, the CDR3 is TGTGCCAGCAGTTACTCAGGGGCTGGCAATCAGCCCCAGCATTTT. This translates into CASSYSGAGNQPQHF.